The rows below give T cell receptor beta chains drawn from one sample of a study of T cell responses to AZD1222 COVID-19 vaccine. Sequenced by immunoSEQ multiplex PCR; TCRdb stores in-frame clones only, minus some. The table lists roughly 95,000 clones, about 93% of them singletons. The sequencing here drew on peripheral blood, taken 28 days after the second AZD1222 dose. The receptors stem from an adult who received the AZD1222 COVID-19 vaccine. The CDR3 runs from the conserved cysteine through the conserved F or W.

v_call: TRBV20-1; cdr3_aa: CSASPSGGIPSNNEQFF
v_call: TRBV4-1; cdr3_aa: CASSQAEREKDTQYF
v_call: TRBV5-4; cdr3_aa: CASSGGPEPRNYGYTF
v_call: TRBV19; cdr3_aa: CASTLRGQSYNSPLHF
v_call: TRBV9; cdr3_aa: CASSPKEDSGSYTF
v_call: TRBV6-1; cdr3_aa: CASSSLRGREKLFF
v_call: TRBV27; cdr3_aa: CASTTGAGNTIYF
v_call: TRBV7-2; cdr3_aa: CASSQNGAGLQETQYF
v_call: TRBV19; cdr3_aa: CATSGSSYNEQFF
v_call: TRBV5-4; cdr3_aa: CARGTKNTGELFF
v_call: TRBV28; cdr3_aa: CASSTPGMNTEAFF
v_call: TRBV28; cdr3_aa: CATFYGTEAFF
v_call: TRBV6-4; cdr3_aa: CASSPNTGELFF
v_call: TRBV2; cdr3_aa: CASDYSQETQYF
v_call: TRBV5-8; cdr3_aa: CASINVRGVNQPQHF
v_call: TRBV29-1; cdr3_aa: CSVVGAGTNEKLFF
v_call: TRBV5-4; cdr3_aa: CASTGGTGNLNTGELFF
v_call: TRBV7-2; cdr3_aa: CASSSRPAYEQYF
v_call: TRBV4-1; cdr3_aa: CASSPFNLIGSGELFF
v_call: TRBV30; cdr3_aa: CAWSVEARGGYGYTF
v_call: TRBV5-1; cdr3_aa: CASSLVLAAASSYEQYF
v_call: TRBV6-1; cdr3_aa: CASSEGRRDEFPLHF
v_call: TRBV5-4; cdr3_aa: CASRPDLQQETQYF
v_call: TRBV7-9; cdr3_aa: CASSLGDRGGLDTEAFF
v_call: TRBV18; cdr3_aa: CASSPDRDTEAFF
v_call: TRBV28; cdr3_aa: CASSLYSYEQYF
v_call: TRBV18; cdr3_aa: CASSPTGPIQETQYF
v_call: TRBV6-6; cdr3_aa: CASRIDRGNSPLHF
v_call: TRBV7-9; cdr3_aa: CASSPGWQANTEAFF
v_call: TRBV6-5; cdr3_aa: CASSPLQGSNQPQHF
v_call: TRBV25-1; cdr3_aa: CASSDPDRGTNEKLFF
v_call: TRBV19; cdr3_aa: CASTQYNTEAFF
v_call: TRBV5-1; cdr3_aa: CASSLEGGASNQPQHF
v_call: TRBV10-2; cdr3_aa: CASSVGQGGEKLFF
v_call: TRBV7-2; cdr3_aa: CASSLGGSGNEQYF
v_call: TRBV28; cdr3_aa: CASSSPGAVREQYF
v_call: TRBV30; cdr3_aa: CAWSVHAGQLRGYGYTF
v_call: TRBV11-2; cdr3_aa: CASSRTNTGELFF
v_call: TRBV5-5; cdr3_aa: CASSPTPTGDYGYTF